This entry concerns a single TCR beta chain. Germline V lookup: CDR1 SGHKS, CDR2 YYEKEE (reference sequence). There are 14 residues in the CDR3. Trimming removed 4 bases from V and 5 bases from J, with 15 bases in between. The sample originates from a study of blood T cell repertoires in COVID-19. Across the study: PBMCs, B-cell-depleted T cells, or T cells were the source of the cDNA or gDNA that made up the material.

In the source study's methods: Estimation of nucleated cell counts was performed using reference gene primer amplification. Clones were sequenced by immunoSEQ multiplex PCR, and TCRdb holds only the in-frame ones, with some missing. That table is the source of V, J and clone size, and D and trimming were worked out from the DNA. Of nearly 90,000 clones in the sample, about 87% were seen once. J is TRBJ2-5 and V is TRBV5-5, with a possible D match to TRBD2 (5 bases). The sequencing sample was made of peripheral blood. The receptor's source is an elderly man with acute or convalescent COVID-19. The CDR3 region is CASSPGLSRETQYF. The DNA of the CDR3 is TGTGCCAGCAGCCCCGGACTCTCCAGGGAGACCCAGTACTTC.